Each of the 20 T cell receptor beta chains below was sequenced from the same sample in a study of blood T cells in healthy people across ages. PCR was performed a second time for 7 to 11 cycles using a sample-barcoded 5' primer and a J-beta primer mix. TCRdb analysed the 5' RACE reads with MiXCR anew, one entry per CDR3 protein. The sample lists 700,000 to 1,000,000 distinct CDR3 sequences; under 55% were seen once. Sequencing was performed on blood. These receptors all come from a man in his sixties in good health.

This clonotype has more than one count but fewer than ten. The rearrangement joins TRBV7-8 to TRBJ2-4; D ambiguous. The end of the DNA fits TRBJ2-5 better, so the J call may be wrong. CDR3 length: 17 amino acids. Germline V gives CDR1 SGHVS, CDR2 FQNEAQ. CDR3 in DNA: TGTGCCAGCAGCTTAGTAGTTTGGTCCTCCCCCCGACAGACCCAGTACTTC. Its translation: CASSLVVWSSPRQTQYF.

The rearrangement links TRBV6-2 or TRBV6-3 to TRBJ1-2, with 11 positions matching TRBD1. The length of the CDR3 is 18 residues. CDR1 is MNHEY and CDR2 is SVGEGT in the germline V gene. V gave up 6 bases and J gave up 4 bases; unmatched junction bases: 16. CDR3 bases: TGTGCCAGCAGCACACCTCGAAAATCCGGGACAGGGGGCTATGGCTACACCTTC. Translating gives CASSTPRKSGTGGYGYTF.

This clonotype was seen only a few times. The CDR3 spells CASSQVAGMNTEAFF. The CDR3 coding sequence is TGTGCCAGCAGCCAAGTAGCAGGGATGAACACTGAAGCTTTCTTT. This chain uses TRBV3-1 with TRBJ1-1; D perhaps matches TRBD1 (5 bases). Germline-derived CDR1 and CDR2 are LGHDT and YNNKEL (reference sequence). The CDR3 consists of 15 residues. V was trimmed by 1 base and J by 0 bases, leaving 9 bases between them.

About this clonotype: A read error is possible here, since a much larger clone lies one base away. V gene TRBV27 combines with J gene TRBJ2-1, with TRBD2 matching 8 bases. The CDR3 extends over 13 amino acids. Germline V CDR1 and CDR2: MNHEY, SMNVEV (reference sequence). The CDR3 loop reads CASSPGGLNGQFF. The CDR3 DNA is TGTGCCAGCTCCCCGGGGGGGCTAAATGGGCAGTTCTTC.

The CDR3 spells CASTHAYEQYF. The CDR3 DNA reads TGTGCCAGCACCCACGCCTACGAGCAGTACTTC. The J gene is TRBJ2-7, the V gene TRBV6-2 or TRBV6-3, with no clear D. The germline V gene has CDR1 MNHEY and CDR2 SVGEGT. The V end lost 7 bases, the J end lost 2 bases, and 6 bases lay between the germline ends. The CDR3 runs to 11 residues.

V and J are TRBV18 and TRBJ1-1; no reliable D call. The V and J ends lost 1 base and 3 bases respectively, with 6 bases between them. CDR1 and CDR2 (germline): KGHSH, LQKENI. CDR3 length: 13 residues. The CDR3 coding sequence is TGTGCCAGCTCACCACAGGCATACACTGAAGCTTTCTTT. Encoded protein: CASSPQAYTEAFF.

This chain uses TRBV6-4 with TRBJ2-1, with 8 positions matching TRBD1. This CDR3 contains 15 residues. Germline CDR1 reads MRHNA; CDR2 reads SNTAGT. The J segment lost 8 bases and the V segment lost 6 bases, leaving 12 bases of the junction unmatched. The CDR3 protein is CASSPDRAVRDEQFF. The CDR3 coding sequence is TGTGCCAGCAGCCCGGACAGGGCCGTTCGGGATGAGCAGTTCTTC.

Worth noting for this clonotype: One end of the junction varies from germline; a read error may be responsible. The rearrangement uses TRBV27 and TRBJ2-1, with a tentative D call TRBD2 (6 bases). The germline gives CDR1 MNHEY, CDR2 SMNVEV (reference sequence). CDR3 length: 17 residues. CDR3 region: CANSPNRERVGRNEQFF. DNA of the CDR3: TGTGCCAACAGTCCAAACCGGGAGCGGGTAGGAAGGAATGAGCAGTTCTTC.

This chain joins TRBV4-2 and TRBJ2-1, with a possible D match to TRBD1 (6 bases). The V end lost 3 bases, the J end lost 4 bases, and 19 bases lay between the germline ends. Germline CDR1 is LGHNA and CDR2 is YNFKEQ. The CDR3 contains 17 residues. The CDR3 reads CASSHVMKGQRYNEQFF. The CDR3 DNA is TGTGCCAGCAGCCACGTAATGAAGGGACAAAGATACAATGAGCAGTTCTTC.

This clonotype was seen more than once but under ten times. The chain couples TRBV28 to TRBJ1-5, with D perhaps matching TRBD1 (6 bases). The CDR3 consists of 13 residues. Germline-derived CDR1 and CDR2 are MDHEN and SYDVKM. V gave up 8 bases and J gave up 5 bases, with 13 bases separating them. CDR3 bases: TGTGCCAGCGAAAGGGAGGGGGATCAGCCCCAGCATTTT. Residues: CASEREGDQPQHF.

Note on this clonotype: The junction does not match germline at one end; this may be a read error. This sequence joins TRBV3-1 and TRBJ2-1; 10 positions agree with TRBD2. This CDR3 has 16 residues. Germline values: CDR1 LGHDT, CDR2 YNNKEL (reference sequence). The CDR3 sequence: CASSQTLAGVGNERFF. CDR3 DNA sequence: TGTGCCAGCAGCCAAACTCTAGCGGGGGTTGGCAATGAGCGGTTCTTC.

Only a few counts were recorded for this clonotype. As DNA, the CDR3 is TGTGCCAGCAGCGTTCTAGCAGGGGACGGCCAAGAGACCCAGTACTTC. Translated: CASSVLAGDGQETQYF. V gene TRBV9 combines with J gene TRBJ2-7; possible D gene TRBD1, 6 bases. Judging by the DNA end, TRBJ2-5 fits better; the J call may be wrong. The CDR3 sequence is 16 residues long. Per the germline V gene, CDR1 is SGDLS and CDR2 is YYNGEE.

This chain uses TRBV6-5 with TRBJ1-1, with 7 nucleotides matching TRBD1. The J segment lost 4 bases and the V segment lost 5 bases, leaving 4 bases of the junction unmatched. The CDR3 contains 13 residues. Germline V gives CDR1 MNHEY, CDR2 SVGAGI. The CDR3 protein is CASSRPGGTEAFF. For the CDR3, the DNA is TGTGCCAGCAGTCGTCCAGGGGGCACTGAAGCTTTCTTT.

A single count supports this clonotype. This chain connects TRBV7-8 to TRBJ2-1; D unresolved. The germline CDR1 and CDR2 sequences are SGHVS and FQNEAQ. Trimming took off 5 bases at V and 7 bases at J, with 15 bases between the two ends. The length of the CDR3 is 14 residues. The CDR3 nucleotides read TGTGCCAGCAGCCCAAACCGAATCGAAAATGAGCAGTTCTTC. The encoded protein is CASSPNRIENEQFF.

This clonotype has more than one count but fewer than ten. This chain joins TRBV10-3 and TRBJ1-6; D is undetermined. With 3 bases removed from V and 0 bases from J, the gap between germline ends came to 6 bases. The CDR3 covers 15 residues. The germline V gene has CDR1 ENHRY and CDR2 SYGVKD. The CDR3 reads CAISDLSSYNSPLHF. The CDR3, as DNA: TGTGCCATCAGTGACCTGAGCTCCTATAATTCACCCCTCCACTTT.

This clonotype came up a few times. V is TRBV2 and J is TRBJ2-5; D remains ambiguous. The length of the CDR3 is 13 residues. V was cut by 6 bases and J by 3 bases, with 11 bases left in between. From germline, CDR1 is SNHLY and CDR2 FYNNEI. The chain's CDR3 is CASRTGPKETQYF. Here the CDR3 DNA reads TGTGCCAGCAGGACGGGCCCAAAAGAGACCCAGTACTTC.

The chain joins TRBV20-1 to TRBJ1-6; no definite D call. The CDR3 consists of 14 residues. The V and J ends lost 3 bases and 5 bases respectively, with 11 bases between them. CDR1 and CDR2 (germline): DFQATT, SNEGSKA (reference sequence). CDR3 sequence (DNA): TGCAGTGCTAGCACCCCCAGCGATAATTCACCCCTCCACTTT. It encodes CSASTPSDNSPLHF.

This sequence joins TRBV6-6 and TRBJ2-1; D remains ambiguous. The CDR3 runs 13 residues. Germline-derived CDR1 and CDR2 are MNHNY and SVGAGI (reference sequence). V lost 4 bases to trimming and J lost 5 bases, with 9 bases between them. The CDR3 protein is CASSLLYNNEQFF. The CDR3 DNA reads as TGTGCCAGCAGTTTACTCTATAACAATGAGCAGTTCTTC.

This clonotype was picked up a small number of times. The chain joins TRBV4-3 to TRBJ2-1, with a weak D call TRBD2 (5 bases). Per germline, CDR1 LGHNA and CDR2 YSLEER. Trimming left V 3 bases short and J 9 bases short, with 12 bases between. The CDR3 contains 13 residues. The CDR3 DNA sequence: TGCGCCAGCAGCCAGGCTCGGGGTAGTGAGCAGTTCTTC. Translating it yields CASSQARGSEQFF.

The chain joins TRBV20-1 to TRBJ2-5; D remains unclear. The CDR3 consists of 14 residues. V was cut by 2 bases and J by 2 bases, with 12 bases left in between. Germline V gives CDR1 DFQATT, CDR2 SNEGSKA (reference sequence). CDR3 protein: CSARIGGTQETQYF. CDR3 coding DNA: TGCAGTGCTAGAATTGGCGGCACACAAGAGACCCAGTACTTC.